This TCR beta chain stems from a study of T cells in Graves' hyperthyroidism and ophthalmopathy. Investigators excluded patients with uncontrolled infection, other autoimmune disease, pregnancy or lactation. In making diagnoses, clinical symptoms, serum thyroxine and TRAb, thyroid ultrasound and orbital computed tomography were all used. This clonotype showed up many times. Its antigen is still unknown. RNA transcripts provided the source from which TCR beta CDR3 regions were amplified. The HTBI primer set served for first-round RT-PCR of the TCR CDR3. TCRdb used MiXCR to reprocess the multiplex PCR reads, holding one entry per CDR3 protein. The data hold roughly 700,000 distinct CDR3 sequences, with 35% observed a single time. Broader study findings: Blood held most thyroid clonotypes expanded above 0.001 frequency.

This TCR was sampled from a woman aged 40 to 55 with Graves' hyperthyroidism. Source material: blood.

For the CDR3, the DNA is TGCAGCGTTTGGGACAGACGACATGAAAAACTGTTTTTT. Its protein product is CSVWDRRHEKLFF. This chain links TRBV29-1 with TRBJ1-4; 7 nucleotides align to TRBD1. The length of the CDR3 is 13 residues. V was clipped by 5 bases and J by 6 bases; unmatched bases: 6. Germline values: CDR1 SQVTM, CDR2 ANQGSEA.